A single sample gave rise to the 4 T cell receptor beta chains below, sequenced in a study of post-analysis software for immune sequencing data. Overall study results and limits: Five TRBV segments, including TRBV5-6, TRBV5-1 and TRBV20-1, were more frequent in patients than controls.

Unique-molecular-identifier-tagged TCR beta cDNA libraries were used. TCRdb reprocessed the PCR reads via MiXCR and lists one record per CDR3 protein. The top ten clones hold 10% to 12% of a sample with approximately 690,000 distinct CDR3 sequences, approximately 59% of them seen once. These receptors' antigens are unknown. The sequencing input was blood. The receptors here all came from a girl aged 2-10 years with multiple sclerosis.

The genes are TRBV7-9 and TRBJ2-3, with a weak D call TRBD1 (7 bases). The V gene's germline CDR1 is SEHNR and CDR2 FQNEAQ (reference sequence). V was trimmed by 4 bases and J by 6 bases, leaving 20 bases between them. CDR3 size: 16 residues. Written as DNA, the CDR3 is TGTGCCAGCAGCTGGGGGGACAGTCGAGCGCGGGATACGCAGTATTTT. This translates into CASSWGDSRARDTQYF.

The chain has TRBV7-2 and TRBJ2-1; a possible D gene is TRBD2 (6 bases). The CDR3 spans 16 residues. Germline CDR1 is SGHTA and CDR2 is FQGNSA. V was trimmed by 2 bases and J by 2 bases, leaving 13 bases between them. This CDR3 reads CASSLSRGTTYNEQFF. In DNA, the CDR3 is TGTGCCAGCAGCTTATCGCGGGGCACGACCTACAATGAGCAGTTCTTC. Looking up the rest from reference TRBV7-2 and TRBJ2-1 gives the full variable domain: GAGVSQSPSNKVTEKGKDVELRCDPISGHTALYWYRQSLGQGLEFLIYFQGNSAPDKSGLPSDRFSAERTGGSVSTLTIQRTQQEDSAVYLCASSLSRGTTYNEQFFGPGTRLTVL.

This clonotype was seen a few times. V is TRBV4-1 and J is TRBJ2-4; no clear D. The V and J ends lost 2 bases and 0 bases respectively, with 14 bases between them. This CDR3 spans 17 amino acids. Germline CDR1 MGHRA, CDR2 YSYEKL. CDR3 sequence (DNA): TGCGCCAGCAGCCAACGAACCCCGGTGGTAGCCAAAAACATTCAGTACTTC. Protein product: CASSQRTPVVAKNIQYF.

This clonotype was seen more than once but under ten times. The rearrangement links TRBV7-2 to TRBJ2-6; D uncertain. CDR3 length equals 15 residues. From germline, CDR1 is SGHTA and CDR2 FQGNSA. V lost 1 base to trimming and J lost 0 bases, with 4 bases between them. CDR3 in amino acids: CASSLGHSGANVLTF. In DNA form, the CDR3 reads TGTGCCAGCAGCTTAGGCCACTCTGGGGCCAACGTCCTGACTTTC.